These 3 T cell receptor beta chains were sequenced from one sample in a study of blood T cell repertoires in COVID-19. This table comes from immunoSEQ multiplex PCR, and its TCRdb copy is limited to in-frame clones, with some not included. The sample lists about 270,000 clones, 80% to 90% occurring once. The sample comprised PBMCs or T cells enriched from blood (not recorded which). All receptors come from a woman younger than 30 who had recovered from COVID-19.

The gene calls are TRBV2 and TRBJ2-3; D gene unclear. Germline-derived CDR1 and CDR2 are SNHLY and FYNNEI. The length of the CDR3 is 16 residues. Trimming stripped 2 bases from V and 5 bases from J, with 17 bases between. CDR3 DNA: TGTGCCAGCAGTGAACGGTTTGGTAGCCTGGTAGATACGCAGTATTTT. It codes for CASSERFGSLVDTQYF.

The gene calls are TRBV7-9 and TRBJ1-4; TRBD1 might be the D (6 bases). Germline V CDR1 and CDR2: SEHNR, FQNEAQ (reference sequence). V was cut by 5 bases and J by 5 bases, with 15 bases left in between. The CDR3 contains 15 residues. CDR3 nucleotides: TGTGCCAGCAGCACCCGGGACACCGGGAATGAAAAACTGTTTTTT. It yields the protein CASSTRDTGNEKLFF.

This sequence joins TRBV18 and TRBJ2-3; 14 bases are a match to TRBD2. CDR3 length: 21 amino acids. With 4 bases clipped from V and 1 base from J, the junction kept 16 bases outside the gene matches. Looked up from germline, CDR1 is KGHSH and CDR2 is LQKENI. The CDR3 is CASSLISQGLAGEPRTDTQYF. In nucleotides, the CDR3 is TGTGCCAGCTCACTAATAAGCCAGGGACTAGCGGGGGAGCCTCGCACAGATACGCAGTATTTT. Filled out from reference TRBV18 and TRBJ2-3, the complete variable domain reads NAGVMQNPRHLVRRRGQEARLRCSPMKGHSHVYWYRQLPEEGLKFMVYLQKENIIDESGMPKERFSAEFPKEGPSILRIQQVVRGDSAAYFCASSLISQGLAGEPRTDTQYFGPGTRLTVL.